The 9 T cell receptor beta chains below come from one sample, sequenced in a study of shared clonotypes between healthy human individuals. CD45RO-negative CD8 cells positively selected for CCR7 made up the naive population, which excluded terminally differentiated effector memory CD45RA+ cells. Generated by immunoSEQ multiplex PCR, the TCRdb table keeps only in-frame clones and is missing some. Among about 2 million clones listed, about 95% were seen once. The specimen was naive CD8+ T cells sorted from blood. The receptors were sampled from a man younger than 30 in good health.

The CDR3 DNA sequence: TGCGCCAGCAGTGAAGGGGCAGGTGGGCTCGCAGATACGCAGTATTTT. Translation gives CASSEGAGGLADTQYF. This chain links TRBV10-2 with TRBJ2-3; tentative D call: TRBD1 (5 bases). Trimming took off 3 bases at V and 4 bases at J, with 17 bases between the two ends. This CDR3 has 16 amino acids. The V gene's germline CDR1 is WSHSY and CDR2 SAAADI.

The chain joins TRBV29-1 to TRBJ2-2; D is ambiguous. Germline V gene lookup returns CDR1 SQVTM and CDR2 ANQGSEA. The CDR3 contains 13 residues. V lost 6 bases to trimming and J lost 1 base, with 9 bases between them. The CDR3 here is CSVVWGNTGELFF. CDR3 nucleotide sequence: TGCAGCGTGGTCTGGGGGAACACCGGGGAGCTGTTTTTT.

The J gene is TRBJ2-1, the V gene TRBV27, with 11 bases that match TRBD1. The germline V gene has CDR1 MNHEY and CDR2 SMNVEV (reference sequence). The CDR3 sequence is 16 residues long. The junction had 3 bases not matched to a gene; V was cut back by 4 bases and J by 1 base. CDR3 sequence (DNA): TGTGCCAGCAGTTCAGGACAGGGGGCGTCCTACAATGAGCAGTTCTTC. Amino acid sequence: CASSSGQGASYNEQFF.

The CDR3 is CASSLSGGWFGYTF. The CDR3 DNA follows: TGTGCCAGCAGTTTATCAGGGGGATGGTTTGGCTACACCTTC. The chain links TRBV27 to TRBJ1-2, with D perhaps matching TRBD1 (6 bases). This CDR3 contains 14 residues. CDR1 and CDR2 (germline): MNHEY, SMNVEV (reference sequence). The V and J ends lost 0 bases and 7 bases respectively, with 12 bases between them.

Here the CDR3 DNA reads TGTGCCAGCAGCCAGGGGGGAGACGAGCAGTACTTC. Its protein product is CASSQGGDEQYF. The rearrangement links TRBV7-9 to TRBJ2-7, with D possibly TRBD1 on 7 matching bases. CDR1 is SEHNR, CDR2 FQNEAQ, per germline (reference sequence). V dropped 5 bases and J dropped 5 bases, with 10 bases sitting between them. The CDR3 covers 12 residues.

The chain combines TRBV12-5 with TRBJ2-3, with TRBD1 matching over 10 bases. The CDR3 sequence is 15 residues long. V dropped 3 bases and J dropped 5; count of bases not matched to a gene: 5. CDR1 LGHNT and CDR2 FRNRAP come from the germline V gene. CDR3 residues: CASGFAGTGEDTQYF. Here the CDR3 DNA reads TGTGCTAGTGGTTTTGCCGGGACAGGGGAAGATACGCAGTATTTT.

In the case of this clone: Within the sample, other DNA sequences also encode this same CDR3. This CDR3 is CASSLQGAYEQYF. The CDR3 coding sequence is TGTGCCAGTAGTTTGCAGGGCGCCTACGAGCAGTACTTC. The chain couples TRBV19 to TRBJ2-7; tentatively, D is TRBD1 (5 bases). The length of the CDR3 is 13 residues. Germline V CDR1 and CDR2: LNHDA, SQIVND (reference sequence). Trimming removed 5 bases from V and 2 bases from J, with 10 bases in between.

V is TRBV11-2 and J is TRBJ2-5; TRBD1 might be the D (5 bases). TRBJ2-7 matches the DNA end more closely, so the J call is doubtful. CDR3 length: 14 residues. Germline V gene sequence: CDR1 SGHAT, CDR2 FQNNGV. In DNA, the CDR3 is TGTGCCAGCAGCTTAGAGCCAGGGACCTACGAGCAGTACTTC. It yields the protein CASSLEPGTYEQYF.

The chain employs TRBV5-1 and TRBJ2-7; 7 nucleotides match TRBD2. CDR3 length: 17 residues. V lost 4 bases to trimming and J lost 4 bases; unmatched junction nucleotides: 17. CDR1 SGHRS and CDR2 YFSETQ come from the germline V gene. The DNA for the CDR3 is TGCGCCAGCAGCCCCGACGGTCGGGGAGGGTCCCCTTACGAGCAGTACTTC. Translating gives CASSPDGRGGSPYEQYF.